This T cell receptor (beta chain) emerged from a study of cytomegalovirus exposure and HLA in healthy donors. Findings and caveats of the study: Being indistinguishable, some V segments were excluded, TRBV6-2 and TRBV6-3 among them. Presence/absence analyses took donor sequencing depth as roughly uniform.

Details on this clone: Its antigen is not identified. This CDR3 is also generated by other DNA sequences in the sample.

Trimming at V came to 2 bases and at J to 5 bases, leaving 2 bases not matched to a gene. CDR3 length equals 14 residues. Germline CDR1 and CDR2: KGHSH and LQKENI. Primers for the PCR totalled 60 Vbeta and 13 Jbeta. TCRdb's table, derived via immunoSEQ multiplex PCR, lists solely in-frame clones and lacks some. The sample carries approximately 170,000 clones, roughly 83% recorded once. This receptor was obtained from a woman aged 45-65 years in good health and CMV-seronegative. Sequenced input: PBMCs. The chain joins TRBV18 to TRBJ1-5; 8 bases match TRBD1. The CDR3 region has the DNA TGTGCCAGCTCACCAGGGACAGGAGATCAGCCCCAGCATTTT. It encodes CASSPGTGDQPQHF.